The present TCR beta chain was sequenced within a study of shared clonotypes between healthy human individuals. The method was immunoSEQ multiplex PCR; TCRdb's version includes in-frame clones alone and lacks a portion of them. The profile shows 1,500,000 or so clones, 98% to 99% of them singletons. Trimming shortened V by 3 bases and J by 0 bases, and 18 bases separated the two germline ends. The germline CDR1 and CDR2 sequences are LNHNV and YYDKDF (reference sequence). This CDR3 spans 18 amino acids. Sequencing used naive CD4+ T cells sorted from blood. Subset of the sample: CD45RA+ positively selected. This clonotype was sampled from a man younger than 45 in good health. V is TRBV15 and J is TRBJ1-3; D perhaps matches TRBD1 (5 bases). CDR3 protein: CATSREKPGLLSGNTIYF. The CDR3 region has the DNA TGTGCCACCAGCAGGGAAAAGCCGGGACTTCTCTCTGGAAACACCATATATTTT.